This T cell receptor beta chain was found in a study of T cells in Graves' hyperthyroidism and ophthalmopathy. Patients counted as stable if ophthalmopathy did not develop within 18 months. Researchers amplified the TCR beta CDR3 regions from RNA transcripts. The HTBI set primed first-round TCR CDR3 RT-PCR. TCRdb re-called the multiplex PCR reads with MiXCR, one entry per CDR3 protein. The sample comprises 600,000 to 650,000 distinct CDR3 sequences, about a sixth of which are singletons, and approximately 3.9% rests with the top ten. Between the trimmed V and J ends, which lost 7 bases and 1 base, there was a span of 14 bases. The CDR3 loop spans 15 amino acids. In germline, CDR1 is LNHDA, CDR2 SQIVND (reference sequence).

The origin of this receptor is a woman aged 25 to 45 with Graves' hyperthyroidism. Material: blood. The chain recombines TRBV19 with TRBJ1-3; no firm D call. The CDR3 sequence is CASTPPVRSGNTIYF. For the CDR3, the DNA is TGTGCCAGTACTCCTCCGGTTCGATCTGGAAACACCATATATTTT.